The rows below give T cell receptor beta chains drawn from one sample of a study of Ad26.COV2.S vaccination and SARS-CoV-2 variants. The data were produced by immunoSEQ multiplex PCR, yet TCRdb's version contains in-frame clones alone and is incomplete. Here the sample spans 100,000 or so clones, 80% being singletons. The sample in question was peripheral blood, obtained after recovery from COVID-19. All receptors derive from a human donor who had recovered from COVID-19. Both conserved end residues are part of each CDR3. Fields, in order: clone size, D gene, V gene, J gene, CDR3 DNA, CDR3 protein. A D gene is named only where the DNA matches it firmly. Not every row has a clone size; where given, it reads once, few, many or a size class.

size: -
D: TRBD1
V: TRBV6-2/TRBV6-3
J: TRBJ1-4
DNA: TGTGCCAGCAGTCCGGGGACAGGGGGGACTGAAAAACTGTTTTTT
CDR3: CASSPGTGGTEKLFF

size: -
D: -
V: TRBV9
J: TRBJ2-1
DNA: TGTGCCAGCAGCGTACCCACGCGAAGCTCCTACAATGAGCAGTTCTTC
CDR3: CASSVPTRSSYNEQFF

size: -
D: -
V: TRBV28
J: TRBJ2-5
DNA: TGTGCCAGCAGTTTAAGGGCGGGATTGGGGAAAGAGACCCAGTACTTC
CDR3: CASSLRAGLGKETQYF

size: -
D: -
V: TRBV3-1/TRBV3-2
J: TRBJ2-7
DNA: TGTGCCAGCAGCGGCGGTTCCTACGAGCAGTACTTC
CDR3: CASSGGSYEQYF

size: few
D: -
V: TRBV5-1
J: TRBJ2-1
DNA: TGCGCCAGCAGCTCGCACAATCCGTACAATGAGCAGTTCTTC
CDR3: CASSSHNPYNEQFF

size: once
D: -
V: TRBV30
J: TRBJ2-2
DNA: TGTGCCTCCACCACTCAGGGGCAGTGGGACACCGGGGAGCTGTTTTTT
CDR3: CASTTQGQWDTGELFF

size: -
D: TRBD2
V: TRBV10-3
J: TRBJ2-1
DNA: TGTGCCACCCATCCCGGGACTAGCGTCTACAATGAGCAGTTCTTC
CDR3: CATHPGTSVYNEQFF

size: -
D: TRBD1
V: TRBV7-2
J: TRBJ2-5
DNA: TGTGCCAGCAGCTTAGTGGCTACAGGGGCGGAGGAGACCCAGTACTTC
CDR3: CASSLVATGAEETQYF

size: -
D: -
V: TRBV7-2
J: TRBJ1-2
DNA: TGTGCCAGCAGCTTAGTGGGTTCGGGTGGCTACACCTTC
CDR3: CASSLVGSGGYTF

size: few
D: TRBD1
V: TRBV2
J: TRBJ1-2
DNA: TGTGCCAGCACCCCGGGACAGGGGACTAACTATGGCTACACCTTC
CDR3: CASTPGQGTNYGYTF

size: -
D: -
V: TRBV7-2
J: TRBJ2-4
DNA: TGTGCCAGCAGCTTATTAAGCCGAGGGTTAAGGGTAGCCAAAAACATTCAGTACTTC
CDR3: CASSLLSRGLRVAKNIQYF

size: once
D: -
V: TRBV6-2/TRBV6-3
J: TRBJ2-1
DNA: TGTGCCAGCAGTTCCCTACTAGTGCCCCTGGGTGAGCAGTTCTTC
CDR3: CASSSLLVPLGEQFF

size: once
D: -
V: TRBV11-2
J: TRBJ2-1
DNA: TGTGCCAGCAGCTACGACCAACACAGGGAGCAGTTCTTC
CDR3: CASSYDQHREQFF

size: -
D: -
V: TRBV6-1
J: TRBJ1-1
DNA: TGTGCCAGCAGTGACCAGGGTTTTTCTGAAGCTTTCTTT
CDR3: CASSDQGFSEAFF

size: -
D: -
V: TRBV5-1
J: TRBJ2-1
DNA: TGCGCCAGCAGCTTGGAGTGGGCTGAGCAGTTCTTC
CDR3: CASSLEWAEQFF